This T cell receptor beta chain was sequenced for a study of control samples from healthy donors and cancer patients. V was pared by 8 bases and J by 5 bases, with 27 bases between. The CDR3 runs to 17 residues. Germline loops: CDR1 SGHTA, CDR2 FQGTGA. The assay was immunoSEQ multiplex PCR, and TCRdb's table has in-frame clones only and misses some. The sample gives 120,000 to 150,000 clones, 80% to 95% of which show up once; roughly 6.2% is in the top ten. The chain carries TRBV7-3 and TRBJ1-2, with D uncertain. The specimen was blood. The receptor's source is a man in his late teens or twenties in good health. CDR3 sequence: CASGPAPTDVGRYGYTF. For the CDR3, the DNA is TGTGCCAGCGGCCCTGCCCCTACAGACGTAGGGCGATATGGCTACACCTTC.